Listed below are T cell receptor beta chains from one sample, sequenced in a study of identical twins. In TCRdb, the 5' RACE reads were re-called with MiXCR into one record per CDR3 protein. The profile shows around 240,000 distinct CDR3 sequences, 8% to 11% of them singletons. The sample taken for sequencing was memory T cells sorted from blood. The receptors stem from a man between 45 and 60 years old in good health. Each CDR3 is given with its conserved first and last residue. D genes are given only for firm matches. Only part of the rows carry a size: once, few, many, or a class if the clone is expanded.

clone size	J gene	D gene	V gene	CDR3 DNA	CDR3 protein
many	TRBJ2-3	TRBD1	TRBV20-1	TGCAGTGCTGTACCGGGACAGGGGGCTGGTACGCAGTATTTT	CSAVPGQGAGTQYF
many	TRBJ2-7	TRBD2	TRBV11-2	TGTGCCAGCAGCTTGTCGTTACTAGCGGGATTCTACGAGCAGTACTTC	CASSLSLLAGFYEQYF
few	TRBJ2-6	-	TRBV6-1	TGTGCCAGCAGTGACGTCAGGGGCTCTGGGGCCAACGTCCTGACTTTC	CASSDVRGSGANVLTF
many	TRBJ2-3	-	TRBV6-2/TRBV6-3	TGTGCCAGGGGGGGCGGGCCAGCCACAGATACGCAGTATTTT	CARGGGPATDTQYF
-	TRBJ1-2	TRBD1	TRBV6-2/TRBV6-3	TGTGCCAGCAGTTCTCCCGGGACAGGGGGCTATGGCTACACCTTC	CASSSPGTGGYGYTF
few	TRBJ1-1	-	TRBV20-1	TGCAGTGCTAGACGACAGGAGGCTTTCTTT	CSARRQEAFF
few	TRBJ2-5	-	TRBV7-2	TGTGCCAGCAGCCAGGGGGGGTGGGGTCAAGAGACCCAGTACTTC	CASSQGGWGQETQYF
many	TRBJ2-3	-	TRBV20-1	TGCAGTGCTAGAGCCGGGGACGGCACAGATACGCAGTATTTT	CSARAGDGTDTQYF
-	TRBJ2-3	-	TRBV5-1	TGCGCCAGCAGCTTGTTACTAGCCGTCACTAGCACAGATACGCAGTATTTT	CASSLLLAVTSTDTQYF
many	TRBJ2-1	TRBD2	TRBV24-1	TGTGCCACCAGTGCCCGCCTAGCGGGGGACAATGAGCAGTTCTTC	CATSARLAGDNEQFF
few	TRBJ2-2	TRBD1	TRBV12-3/TRBV12-4	TGTGCCAGCAGTTCCCGACCAGGGGGCATCGGGGAGCTGTTTTTT	CASSSRPGGIGELFF
few	TRBJ2-5	-	TRBV19	TGTGCCAGTAGTATAGTTTTTTGGGAGACCCAGTACTTC	CASSIVFWETQYF
many	TRBJ2-1	TRBD2	TRBV4-2	TGTGCCAGCAGCCAGGACGAGAGGGGACTAGCGCAGTTCTTC	CASSQDERGLAQFF
-	TRBJ2-1	-	TRBV28	TGTGCCAGCAGTTTTCTGTCGGGGAACAATGAGCAGTTCTTC	CASSFLSGNNEQFF